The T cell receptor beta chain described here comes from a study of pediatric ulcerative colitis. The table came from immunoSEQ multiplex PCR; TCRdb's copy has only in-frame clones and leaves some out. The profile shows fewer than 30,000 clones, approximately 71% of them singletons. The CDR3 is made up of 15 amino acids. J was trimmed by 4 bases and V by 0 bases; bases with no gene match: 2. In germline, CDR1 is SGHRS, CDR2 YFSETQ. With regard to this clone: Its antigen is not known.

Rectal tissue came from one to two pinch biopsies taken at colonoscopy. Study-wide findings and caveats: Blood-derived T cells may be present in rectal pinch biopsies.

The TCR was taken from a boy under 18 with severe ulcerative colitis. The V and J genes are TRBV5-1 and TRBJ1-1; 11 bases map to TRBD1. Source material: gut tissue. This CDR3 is CASSLAGTGGTEAFF. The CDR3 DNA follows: TGCGCCAGCAGCTTGGCCGGGACAGGGGGCACTGAAGCTTTCTTT.